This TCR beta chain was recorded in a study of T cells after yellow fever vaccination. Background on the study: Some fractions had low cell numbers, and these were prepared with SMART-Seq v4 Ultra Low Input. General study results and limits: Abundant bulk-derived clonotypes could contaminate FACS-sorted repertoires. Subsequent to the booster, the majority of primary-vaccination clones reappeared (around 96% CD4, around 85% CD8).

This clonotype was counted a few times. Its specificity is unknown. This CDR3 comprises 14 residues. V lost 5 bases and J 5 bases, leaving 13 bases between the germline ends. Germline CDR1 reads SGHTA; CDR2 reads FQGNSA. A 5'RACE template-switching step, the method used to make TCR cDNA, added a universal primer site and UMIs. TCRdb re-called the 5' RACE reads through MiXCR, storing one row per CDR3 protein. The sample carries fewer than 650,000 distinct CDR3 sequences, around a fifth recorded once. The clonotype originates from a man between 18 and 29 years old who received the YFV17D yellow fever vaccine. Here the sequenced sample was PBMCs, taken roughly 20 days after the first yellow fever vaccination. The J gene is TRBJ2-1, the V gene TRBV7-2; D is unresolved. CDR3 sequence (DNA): TGTGCCAGCAGCCCACAAATCCGGGACAATGAGCAGTTCTTC. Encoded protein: CASSPQIRDNEQFF. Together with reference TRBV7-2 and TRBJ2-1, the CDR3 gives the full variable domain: GAGVSQSPSNKVTEKGKDVELRCDPISGHTALYWYRQSLGQGLEFLIYFQGNSAPDKSGLPSDRFSAERTGGSVSTLTIQRTQQEDSAVYLCASSPQIRDNEQFFGPGTRLTVL.